This TCR beta chain was recorded in a study of T cell responses to AZD1222 COVID-19 vaccine (dated by TCRdb to the early 2020s). About the study as a whole: AZD1222 recipients given second doses at about 4 weeks or at about 12 weeks were pooled, since spike-specific TCR depth and breadth were not found to differ between the two schedules. Trial participants were enrolled into age subgroups of 18-55, 56-69 and 70-plus years, which contained roughly 140, 27 and 60 TCR-sequenced participants, respectively. A total of 230 to 250 trial participants underwent TCR sequencing, of whom 207 received two doses of AZD1222 and 26 received two doses of the MenACWY control vaccine. Study-wide conclusions, independent of this receptor: The vaccine-associated CD4 TCRs covered the entire spike protein, and the dominant responses fell in regions 160-218 and 743-854. Reportedly, close to half of the unique spike-specific TCRs recognized epitopes lying outside the regions that are mutated in the B.1.351 and B.1.1.7 variants. Participants were mostly white British and included more females than males, and it was suggested by the authors that clonal diversity may have been underestimated. Conclusions about previously exposed vaccinees are limited because only six or seven AZD1222 recipients were SARS-CoV-2 seropositive at baseline. Because no samples from the day 14 peak response were available, repertoires could be characterized only after the peak T cell response. After two AZD1222 doses, both the breadth and the depth of spike-specific TCRs were significantly higher than at day 0 and than in MenACWY recipients. The 56-69-year group was small, and its depth increase did not reach significance, likely because of low power.

The CDR3 regions of human TCRbeta chains were subjected to immunosequencing. The study's processing was this. TCRs in the repertoires were compared against a reference library of SARS-CoV-2-specific TCRs that had been generated with the MIRA antigen-specificity platform. Breadth meant the fraction of unique TCRs that were SARS-CoV-2-associated, whereas depth meant the fraction of total T cells that were SARS-CoV-2-associated. Using the MIRA data, every spike-specific TCR was mapped to the spike region that the TCR reacted to and assigned to either a CD4 or a CD8 class. Log10-transformed breadth and depth values were compared by one-way ANOVA with Sidak's multiple comparisons tests. TCRdb took over this immuneACCESS table, retaining in-frame rearrangements with V and J assigned. Such tables are incomplete; in checked studies, under half of the missing clones stem from an unresolved V gene, and the remainder is unexplained. The V and J calls and clone size were taken over from that table, and D and trimming were inferred from the DNA. The sample table shows about 260,000 clones, and 90% to 95% are seen once. 0.55% of the sample is taken by the ten largest.

CDR1 and CDR2 were assigned from the germline V gene as SGHRS and YFSETQ. Trimming at the junction amounts to 4 bases on V and 3 bases on J, and the germline ends lie 15 bases apart. Spanning cysteine to phenylalanine, the CDR3 consists of 15 amino acids. The sequence is cut down to CDR3 DNA, 45 bases in frame from base 1. This clone was observed a single time. No antigen is known for it. Base quality data are lacking; no much larger clone is found one base away. The meaning of the sample's time point label: baseline before first vaccination. Vaccinee samples came from UK trials COV001 and COV002, including a single-blind randomized controlled phase 2/3 trial of AZD1222 (ChAdOx1 nCoV-19) in healthy adults. For TCRbeta chain sequencing, PBMC samples from trial participants were taken at day 0 and at day 28 after the second dose.

The specimen comprised peripheral blood, sampled on day 0 of AZD1222 vaccination. The sequence was collected from an adult in good health. The chain was built from TRBV5-1 and TRBJ2-3; the D gene identity is not certain. The DNA reads as follows: TGCGCCAGCAGCCTCCTCCGCCAATCTACAGATACGCAGTATTTT. This sequence encodes CASSLLRQSTDTQYF.